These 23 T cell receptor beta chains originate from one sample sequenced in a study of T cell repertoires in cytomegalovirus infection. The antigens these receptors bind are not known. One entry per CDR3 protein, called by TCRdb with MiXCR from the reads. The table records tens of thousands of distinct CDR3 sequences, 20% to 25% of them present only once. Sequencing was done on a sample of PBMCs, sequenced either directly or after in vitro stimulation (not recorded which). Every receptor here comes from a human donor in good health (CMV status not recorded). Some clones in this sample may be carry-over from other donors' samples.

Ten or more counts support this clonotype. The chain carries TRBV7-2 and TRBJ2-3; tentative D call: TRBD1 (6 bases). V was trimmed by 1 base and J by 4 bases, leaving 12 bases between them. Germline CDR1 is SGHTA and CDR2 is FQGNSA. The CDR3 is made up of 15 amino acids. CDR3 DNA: TGTGCCAGCAGCTTAGGTAACCAGGGGTCAGATACGCAGTATTTT. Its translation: CASSLGNQGSDTQYF. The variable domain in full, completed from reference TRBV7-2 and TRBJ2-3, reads GAGVSQSPSNKVTEKGKDVELRCDPISGHTALYWYRQSLGQGLEFLIYFQGNSAPDKSGLPSDRFSAERTGGSVSTLTIQRTQQEDSAVYLCASSLGNQGSDTQYFGPGTRLTVL.

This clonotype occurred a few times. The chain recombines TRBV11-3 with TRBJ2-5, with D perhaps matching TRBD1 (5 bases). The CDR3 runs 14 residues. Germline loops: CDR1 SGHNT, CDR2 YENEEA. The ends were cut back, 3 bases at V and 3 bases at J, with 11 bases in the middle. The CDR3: CASSFSQGEETQYF. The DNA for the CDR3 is TGTGCCAGCAGCTTCTCCCAGGGTGAAGAGACCCAGTACTTC.

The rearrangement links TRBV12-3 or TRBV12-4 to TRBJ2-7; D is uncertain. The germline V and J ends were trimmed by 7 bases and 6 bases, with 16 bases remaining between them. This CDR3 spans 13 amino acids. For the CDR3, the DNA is TGTGCCAGCATGATAGTTGGGGTTTTCGAGCAGTACTTC. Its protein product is CASMIVGVFEQYF.

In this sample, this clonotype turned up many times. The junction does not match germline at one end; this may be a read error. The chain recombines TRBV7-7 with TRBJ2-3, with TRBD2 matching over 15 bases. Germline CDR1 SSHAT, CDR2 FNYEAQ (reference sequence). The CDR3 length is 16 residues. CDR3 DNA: TGTGCTAGCAGCTTAGGGACTAGCGGGAGGTCGAATACGCAGTATTTT. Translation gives CASSLGTSGRSNTQYF.

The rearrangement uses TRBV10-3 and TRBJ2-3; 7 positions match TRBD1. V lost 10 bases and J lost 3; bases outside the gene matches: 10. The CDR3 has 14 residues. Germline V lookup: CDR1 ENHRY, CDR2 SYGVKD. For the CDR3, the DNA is TGTGCCACCTTACAGGGGTATAGTACAGATACGCAGTATTTT. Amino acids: CATLQGYSTDTQYF.

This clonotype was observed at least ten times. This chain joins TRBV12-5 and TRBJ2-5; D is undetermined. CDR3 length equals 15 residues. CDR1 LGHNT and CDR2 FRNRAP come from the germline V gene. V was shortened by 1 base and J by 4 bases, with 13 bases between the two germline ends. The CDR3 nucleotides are TGTGCTAGTGGTTTGGGGCAGGAACTAACAGAGACCCAGTACTTC. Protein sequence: CASGLGQELTETQYF.

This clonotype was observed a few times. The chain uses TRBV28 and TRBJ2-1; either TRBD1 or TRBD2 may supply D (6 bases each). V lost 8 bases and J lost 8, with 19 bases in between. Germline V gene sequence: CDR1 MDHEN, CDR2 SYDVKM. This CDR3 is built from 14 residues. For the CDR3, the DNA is TGTGCCAGCCAAGCGGGCGGGACAATCCATGAGCAGTTCTTC. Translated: CASQAGGTIHEQFF.

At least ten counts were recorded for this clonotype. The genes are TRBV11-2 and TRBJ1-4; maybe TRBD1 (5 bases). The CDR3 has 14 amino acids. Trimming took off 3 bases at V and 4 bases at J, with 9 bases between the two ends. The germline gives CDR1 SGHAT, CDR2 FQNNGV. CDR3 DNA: TGTGCCAGCAGCTTCGGGGCGAATAATGAAAAACTGTTTTTT. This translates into CASSFGANNEKLFF.

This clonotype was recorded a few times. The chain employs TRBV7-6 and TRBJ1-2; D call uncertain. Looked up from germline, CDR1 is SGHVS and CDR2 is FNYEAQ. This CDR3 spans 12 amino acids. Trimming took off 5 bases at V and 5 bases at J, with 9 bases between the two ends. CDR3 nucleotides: TGTGCCAGCAGCCCGGAGGCTTATGGCTACACCTTC. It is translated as CASSPEAYGYTF.

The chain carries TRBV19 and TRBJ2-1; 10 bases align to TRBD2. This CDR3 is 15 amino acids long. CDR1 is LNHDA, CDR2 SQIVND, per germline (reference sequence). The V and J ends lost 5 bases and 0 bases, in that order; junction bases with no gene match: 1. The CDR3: CASSSSGSSYNEQFF. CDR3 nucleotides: TGTGCCAGTAGTTCTAGCGGGAGCTCCTACAATGAGCAGTTCTTC.

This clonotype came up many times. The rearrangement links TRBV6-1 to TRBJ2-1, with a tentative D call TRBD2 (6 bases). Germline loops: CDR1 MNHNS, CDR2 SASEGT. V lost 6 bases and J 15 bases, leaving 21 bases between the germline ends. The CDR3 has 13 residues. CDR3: CASRPRGRDLGFF. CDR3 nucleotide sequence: TGTGCCAGCAGGCCCCGCGGGCGGGACCTCGGGTTCTTC.

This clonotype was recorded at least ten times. The CDR3 sequence: CASSYDSGTGELFF. The CDR3 DNA is TGTGCCAGCAGTTATGATTCGGGCACCGGGGAGCTGTTTTTT. This chain links TRBV6-1 with TRBJ2-2, with D unclear. This CDR3 comprises 14 residues. From germline, CDR1 is MNHNS and CDR2 SASEGT. Trimming pared 5 bases from V and 4 bases from J, leaving 11 bases between.

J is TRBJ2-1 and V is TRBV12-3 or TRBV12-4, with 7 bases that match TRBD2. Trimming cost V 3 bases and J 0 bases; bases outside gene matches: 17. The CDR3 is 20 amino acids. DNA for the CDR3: TGTGCCAGCAGTTTCCCCCGGGGGGTTAGGGATTCGAGCTCCTACAATGAGCAGTTCTTC. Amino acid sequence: CASSFPRGVRDSSSYNEQFF.

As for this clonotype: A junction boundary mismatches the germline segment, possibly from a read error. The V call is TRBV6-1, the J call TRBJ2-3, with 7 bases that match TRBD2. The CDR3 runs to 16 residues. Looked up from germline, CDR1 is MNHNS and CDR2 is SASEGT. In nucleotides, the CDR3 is TGTGCCAGCAGTGCATGGCGGGAGCTGCCCACAGATACGCGGTATTTT. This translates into CASSAWRELPTDTRYF.

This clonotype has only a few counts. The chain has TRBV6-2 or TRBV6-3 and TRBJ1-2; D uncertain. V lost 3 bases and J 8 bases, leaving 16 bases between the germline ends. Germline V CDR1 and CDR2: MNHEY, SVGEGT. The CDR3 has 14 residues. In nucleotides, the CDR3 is TGTGCCAGCAGTTATTTTAGGACGGCTTCGGGCTACACCTTC. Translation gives CASSYFRTASGYTF.

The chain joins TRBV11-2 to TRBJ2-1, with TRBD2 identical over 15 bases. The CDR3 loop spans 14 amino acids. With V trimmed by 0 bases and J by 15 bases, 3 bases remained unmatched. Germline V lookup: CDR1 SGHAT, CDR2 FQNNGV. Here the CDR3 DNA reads TGTGCCAGCAGCTTAGAGGGACTAGCGGGGGGTCGGTTCTTC. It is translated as CASSLEGLAGGRFF.

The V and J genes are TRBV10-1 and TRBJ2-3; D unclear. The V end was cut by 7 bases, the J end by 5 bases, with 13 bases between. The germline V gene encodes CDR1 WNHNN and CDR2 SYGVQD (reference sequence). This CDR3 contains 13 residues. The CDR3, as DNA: TGCGCCAGCAATCTAGTGGGTGAAGATACGCAGTATTTT. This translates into CASNLVGEDTQYF.

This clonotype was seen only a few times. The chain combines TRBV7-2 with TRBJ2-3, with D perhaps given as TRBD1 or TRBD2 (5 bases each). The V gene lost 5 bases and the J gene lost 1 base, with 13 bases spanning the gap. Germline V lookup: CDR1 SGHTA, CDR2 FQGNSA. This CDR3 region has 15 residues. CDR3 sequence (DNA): TGTGCCAGCAGCCCGGCGGGCAGGGGCACAGATACGCAGTATTTT. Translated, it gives CASSPAGRGTDTQYF.

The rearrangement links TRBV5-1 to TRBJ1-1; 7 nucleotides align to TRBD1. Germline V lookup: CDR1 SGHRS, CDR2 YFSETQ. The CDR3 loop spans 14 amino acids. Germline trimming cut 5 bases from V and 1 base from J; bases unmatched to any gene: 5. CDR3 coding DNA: TGCGCCAGCAGTTGGACAGGAGAGAACACTGAAGCTTTCTTT. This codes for CASSWTGENTEAFF.

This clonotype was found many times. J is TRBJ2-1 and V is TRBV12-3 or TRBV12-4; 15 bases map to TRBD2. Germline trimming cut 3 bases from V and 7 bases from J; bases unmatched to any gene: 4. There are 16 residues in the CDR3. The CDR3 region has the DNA TGTGCCAGCAGTTTCCCCGGACTAGCGGGAGGGAATGAGCAGTTCTTC. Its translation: CASSFPGLAGGNEQFF.

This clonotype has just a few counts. CDR3 amino acids: CASSIDGTSATEAFF. The CDR3 region has the DNA TGTGCCAGTAGTATAGATGGGACATCGGCCACTGAAGCTTTCTTT. The chain combines TRBV19 with TRBJ1-1; possibly TRBD1 for D (6 bases). The V gene's germline CDR1 is LNHDA and CDR2 SQIVND (reference sequence). Trimming took 0 bases from V and 4 from J, leaving 12 bases between them. The CDR3 is made up of 15 amino acids.

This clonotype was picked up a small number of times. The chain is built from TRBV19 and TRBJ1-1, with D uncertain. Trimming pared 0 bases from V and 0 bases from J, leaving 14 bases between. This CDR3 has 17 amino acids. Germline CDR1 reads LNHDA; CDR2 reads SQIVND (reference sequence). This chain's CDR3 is CASSIDIVGSLNTEAFF. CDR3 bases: TGTGCCAGTAGTATAGATATAGTTGGCAGCCTGAACACTGAAGCTTTCTTT.

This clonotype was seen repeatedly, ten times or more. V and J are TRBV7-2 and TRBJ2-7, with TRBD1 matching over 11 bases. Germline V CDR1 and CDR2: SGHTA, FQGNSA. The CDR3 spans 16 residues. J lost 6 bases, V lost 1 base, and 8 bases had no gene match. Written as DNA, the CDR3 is TGTGCCAGCAGCTTAGAGGCGGACAGGGGGCGGTGCGAGCAGTACGTC. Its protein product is CASSLEADRGRCEQYV.